Sequencing of this T cell receptor beta chain was carried out in a study of human T cells and chemical hapten exposure. Described time point: pre-sensitization, week 0. The treatment was: therapeutic diphenylcyclopropenone sensitization with weekly scalp DPC. Each patch test followed a blood draw. Participating donors were patients with alopecia, aged 18 to 70 years, considered appropriate candidates for DPC. V lost 3 bases and J lost 0, with 11 bases in between. Germline CDR1 LGHDT, CDR2 YNNKEL (reference sequence). The CDR3 is 15 amino acids. One entry per CDR3 protein results from TCRdb running MiXCR on the RACE reads. The table includes some 400,000 distinct CDR3 sequences, around 5.5% detected once.

This sequence joins TRBV3-1 and TRBJ1-1; D is undetermined. The source material was whole blood, sampled in connection with sensitization to the hapten diphenylcyclopropenone (DPC). The sequence came from a woman aged 45-65 years with alopecia areata. Some clones in this sample may be carry-over from other donors' samples. The DNA of the CDR3 is TGTGCCAGCAGCCAGGCCTTGAGGTTGAACACTGAAGCTTTCTTT. Amino acids: CASSQALRLNTEAFF.